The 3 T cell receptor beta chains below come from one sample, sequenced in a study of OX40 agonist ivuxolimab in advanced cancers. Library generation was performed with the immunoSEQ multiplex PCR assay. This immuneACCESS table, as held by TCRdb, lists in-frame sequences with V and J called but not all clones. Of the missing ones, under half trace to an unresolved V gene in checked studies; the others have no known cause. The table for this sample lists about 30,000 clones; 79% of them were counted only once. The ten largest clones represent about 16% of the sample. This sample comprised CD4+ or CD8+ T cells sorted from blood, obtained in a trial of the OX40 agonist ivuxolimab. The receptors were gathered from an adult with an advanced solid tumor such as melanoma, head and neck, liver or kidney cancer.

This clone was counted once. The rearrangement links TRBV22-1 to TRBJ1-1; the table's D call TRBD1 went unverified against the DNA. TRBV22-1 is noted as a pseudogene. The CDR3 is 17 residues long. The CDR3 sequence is CPGTPRTGGLMNTEAFF. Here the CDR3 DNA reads TGTCCTGGGACCCCACGGACAGGGGGCCTTATGAACACTGAAGCTTTCTTT.

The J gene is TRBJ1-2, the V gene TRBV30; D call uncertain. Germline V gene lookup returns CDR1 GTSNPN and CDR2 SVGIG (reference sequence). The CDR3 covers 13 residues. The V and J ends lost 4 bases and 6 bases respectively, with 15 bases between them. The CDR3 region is CAWMSVSGDGYTF. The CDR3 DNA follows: TGTGCCTGGATGTCGGTGTCCGGGGATGGCTACACCTTC.

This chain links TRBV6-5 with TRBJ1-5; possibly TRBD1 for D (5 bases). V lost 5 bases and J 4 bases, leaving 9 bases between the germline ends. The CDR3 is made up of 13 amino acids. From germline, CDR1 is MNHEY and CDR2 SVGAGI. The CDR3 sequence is CASSAPGNQPQHF. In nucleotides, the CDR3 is TGTGCCAGCAGTGCCCCAGGGAATCAGCCCCAGCATTTT.